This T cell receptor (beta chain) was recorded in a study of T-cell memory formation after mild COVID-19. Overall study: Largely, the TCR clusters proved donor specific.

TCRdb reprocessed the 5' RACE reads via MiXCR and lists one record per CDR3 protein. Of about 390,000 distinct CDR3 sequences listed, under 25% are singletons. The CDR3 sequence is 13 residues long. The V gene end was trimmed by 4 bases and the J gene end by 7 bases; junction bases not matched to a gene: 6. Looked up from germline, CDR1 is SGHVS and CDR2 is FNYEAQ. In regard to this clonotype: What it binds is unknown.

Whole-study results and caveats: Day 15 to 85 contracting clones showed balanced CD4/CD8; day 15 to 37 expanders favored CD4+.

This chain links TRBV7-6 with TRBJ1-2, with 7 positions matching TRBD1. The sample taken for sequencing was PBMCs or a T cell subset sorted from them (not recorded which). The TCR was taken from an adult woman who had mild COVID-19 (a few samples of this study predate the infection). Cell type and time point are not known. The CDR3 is CASSSEGASGYTF. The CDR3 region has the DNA TGTGCCAGCAGCTCCGAGGGGGCGTCTGGCTACACCTTC.